This TCR beta chain was sequenced for a study of graft-versus-host responses after intestinal transplantation. The CDR3 contains 14 residues. Germline lookup yields CDR1 SQVTM and CDR2 ANQGSEA. Trimming took 3 bases from V and 6 from J; bases not matched to a gene: 9. TCRdb's table, derived via immunoSEQ multiplex PCR, lists solely in-frame clones and lacks some. The sample consists of around 25,000 clones, less than 90% of them appearing once. The V call is TRBV29-1, the J call TRBJ2-7; 9 bases agree with TRBD2. The clonotype originates from a human patient who received an intestinal transplant, so some T cells may come from the graft donor. The source was PBMCs, collected 28 days after intestinal transplant. The DNA of the CDR3 is TGCAGCGTTGAGATTGCGGGAGGGTTAAGCGAGCAGTACTTC. Its translation is CSVEIAGGLSEQYF.